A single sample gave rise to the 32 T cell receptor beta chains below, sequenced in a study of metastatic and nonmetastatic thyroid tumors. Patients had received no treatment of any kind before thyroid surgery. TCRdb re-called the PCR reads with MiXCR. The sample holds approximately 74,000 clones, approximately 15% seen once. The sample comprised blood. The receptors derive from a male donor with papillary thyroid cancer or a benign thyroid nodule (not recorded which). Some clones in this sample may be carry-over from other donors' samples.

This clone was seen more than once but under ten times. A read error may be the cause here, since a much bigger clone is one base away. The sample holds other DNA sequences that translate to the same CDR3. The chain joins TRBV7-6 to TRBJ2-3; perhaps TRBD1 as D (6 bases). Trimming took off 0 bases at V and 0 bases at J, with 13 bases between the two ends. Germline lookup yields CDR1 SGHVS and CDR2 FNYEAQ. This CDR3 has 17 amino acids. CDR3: CASSLALSTGSTDTQYF. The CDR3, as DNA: TGTGCCAGCAGCTTAGCTCTATCAACAGGGAGCACAGATACGCAGTATTTT.

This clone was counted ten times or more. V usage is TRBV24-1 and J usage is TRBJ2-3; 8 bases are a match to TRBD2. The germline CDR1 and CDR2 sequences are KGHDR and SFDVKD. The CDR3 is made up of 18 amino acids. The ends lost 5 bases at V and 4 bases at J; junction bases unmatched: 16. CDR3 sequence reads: CATSVWEGRLASPDTQYF. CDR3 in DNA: TGTGCCACCAGTGTTTGGGAGGGGAGACTAGCGTCCCCAGATACGCAGTATTTT.

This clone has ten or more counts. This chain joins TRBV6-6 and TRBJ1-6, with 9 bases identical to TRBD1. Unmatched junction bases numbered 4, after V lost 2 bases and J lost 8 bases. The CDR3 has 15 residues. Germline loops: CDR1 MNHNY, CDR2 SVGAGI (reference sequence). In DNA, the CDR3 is TGTGCCAGCAGTTACGCGGACAGGGGTGATTCACCCCTCCACTTT. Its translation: CASSYADRGDSPLHF.

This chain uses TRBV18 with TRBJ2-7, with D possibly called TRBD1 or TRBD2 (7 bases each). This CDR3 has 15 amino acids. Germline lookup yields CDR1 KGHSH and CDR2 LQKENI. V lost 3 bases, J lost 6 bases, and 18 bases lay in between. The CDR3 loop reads CASSPRGGGRLEQYF. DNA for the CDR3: TGTGCCAGCTCACCCCGGGGAGGGGGCCGGCTCGAGCAGTACTTC.

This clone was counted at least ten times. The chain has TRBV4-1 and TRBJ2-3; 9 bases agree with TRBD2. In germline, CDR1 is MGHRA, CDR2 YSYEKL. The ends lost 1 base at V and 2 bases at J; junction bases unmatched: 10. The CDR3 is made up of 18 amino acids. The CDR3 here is CASSQGSVAGAYTDTQYF. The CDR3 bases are TGCGCCAGCAGCCAAGGGTCGGTAGCGGGAGCCTACACAGATACGCAGTATTTT.

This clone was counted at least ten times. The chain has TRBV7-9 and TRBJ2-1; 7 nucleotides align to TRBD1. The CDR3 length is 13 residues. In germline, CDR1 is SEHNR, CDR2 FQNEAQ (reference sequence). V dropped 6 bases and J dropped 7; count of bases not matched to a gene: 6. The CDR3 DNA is TGTGCCAGCAGACCAACAGGGGAGAATGAGCAGTTCTTC. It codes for CASRPTGENEQFF. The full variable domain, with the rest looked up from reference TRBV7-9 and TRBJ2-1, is DTGVSQNPRHKITKRGQNVTFRCDPISEHNRLYWYRQTLGQGPEFLTYFQNEAQLEKSRLLSDRFSAERPKGSFSTLEIQRTEQGDSAMYLCASRPTGENEQFFGPGTRLTVL.

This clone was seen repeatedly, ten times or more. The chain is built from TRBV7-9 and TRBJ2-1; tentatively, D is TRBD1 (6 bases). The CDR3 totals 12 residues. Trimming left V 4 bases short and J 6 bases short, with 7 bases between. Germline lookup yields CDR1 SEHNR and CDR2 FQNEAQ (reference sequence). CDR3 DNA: TGTGCCAGCAGCTACAGGGTCAATGAGCAGTTCTTC. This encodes CASSYRVNEQFF.

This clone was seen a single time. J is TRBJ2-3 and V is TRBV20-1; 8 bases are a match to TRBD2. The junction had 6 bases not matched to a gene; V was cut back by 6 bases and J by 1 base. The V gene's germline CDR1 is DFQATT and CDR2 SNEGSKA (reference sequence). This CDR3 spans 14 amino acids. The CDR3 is CSAQLAVCTDTQYF. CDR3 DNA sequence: TGCAGTGCACAACTAGCGGTATGCACAGATACGCAGTATTTT.

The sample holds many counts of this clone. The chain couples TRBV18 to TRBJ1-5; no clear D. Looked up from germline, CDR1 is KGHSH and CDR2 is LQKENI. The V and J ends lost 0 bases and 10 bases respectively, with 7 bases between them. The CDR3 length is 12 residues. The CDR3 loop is CASSPPNEPQHF. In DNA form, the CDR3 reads TGTGCCAGCTCACCACCGAATGAACCCCAGCATTTT.

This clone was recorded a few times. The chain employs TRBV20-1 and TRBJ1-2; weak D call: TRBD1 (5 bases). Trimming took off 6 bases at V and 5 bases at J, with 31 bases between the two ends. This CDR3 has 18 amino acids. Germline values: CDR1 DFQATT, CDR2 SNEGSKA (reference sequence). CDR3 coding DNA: TGCAGTGCCTACCTACGGGGCGGGACCCTCCGTGAGTCGTATGGCTACACCTTC. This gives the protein CSAYLRGGTLRESYGYTF.

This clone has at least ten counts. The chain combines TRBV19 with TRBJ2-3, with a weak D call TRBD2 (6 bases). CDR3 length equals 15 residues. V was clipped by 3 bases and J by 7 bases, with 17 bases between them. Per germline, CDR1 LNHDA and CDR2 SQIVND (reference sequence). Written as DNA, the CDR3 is TGTGCCAGTAGTATCTCCTTCTCTAGCGCCAATACGCAGTATTTT. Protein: CASSISFSSANTQYF.

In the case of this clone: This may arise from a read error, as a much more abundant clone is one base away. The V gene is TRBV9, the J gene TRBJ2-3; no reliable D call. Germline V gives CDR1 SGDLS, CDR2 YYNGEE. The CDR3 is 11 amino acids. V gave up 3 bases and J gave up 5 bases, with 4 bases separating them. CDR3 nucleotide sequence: TGTGCCAGCAGCGGTGTAGATACGCAGTATTTT. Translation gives CASSGVDTQYF.

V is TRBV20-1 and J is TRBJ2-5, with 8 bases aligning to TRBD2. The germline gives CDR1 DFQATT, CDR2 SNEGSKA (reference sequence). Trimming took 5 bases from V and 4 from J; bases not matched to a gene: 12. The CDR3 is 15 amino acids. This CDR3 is CSAAVSLAGRETQYF. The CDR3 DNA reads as TGCAGTGCTGCGGTGTCCTTAGCGGGAAGAGAGACCCAGTACTTC.

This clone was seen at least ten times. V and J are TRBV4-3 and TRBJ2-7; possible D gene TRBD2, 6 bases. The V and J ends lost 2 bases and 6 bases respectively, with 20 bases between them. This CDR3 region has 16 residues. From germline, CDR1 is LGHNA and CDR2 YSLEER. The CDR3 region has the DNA TGCGCCAGCAGCCAACTAGCGCGGGAACGCACCTCCGAGCAGTACTTC. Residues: CASSQLARERTSEQYF.

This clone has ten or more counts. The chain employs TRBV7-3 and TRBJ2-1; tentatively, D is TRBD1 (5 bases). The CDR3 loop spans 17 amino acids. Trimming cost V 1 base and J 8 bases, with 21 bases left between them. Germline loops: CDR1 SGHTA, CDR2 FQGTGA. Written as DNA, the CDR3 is TGTGCCAGCAGCTTAAGTGCTAGGGGATCAGTTGGCGATGAGCAGTTCTTC. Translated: CASSLSARGSVGDEQFF. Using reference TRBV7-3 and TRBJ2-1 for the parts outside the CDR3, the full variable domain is GAGVSQTPSNKVTEKGKYVELRCDPISGHTALYWYRQSLGQGPEFLIYFQGTGAADDSGLPNDRFFAVRPEGSVSTLKIQRTERGDSAVYLCASSLSARGSVGDEQFFGPGTRLTVL.

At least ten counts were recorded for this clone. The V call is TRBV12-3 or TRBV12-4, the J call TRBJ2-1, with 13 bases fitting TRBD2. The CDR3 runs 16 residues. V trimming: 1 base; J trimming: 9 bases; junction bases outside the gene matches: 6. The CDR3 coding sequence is TGTGCCAGCAGTTTAGTAGGACTAGCGGGAGTCGGTGAGCAGTTCTTC. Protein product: CASSLVGLAGVGEQFF.

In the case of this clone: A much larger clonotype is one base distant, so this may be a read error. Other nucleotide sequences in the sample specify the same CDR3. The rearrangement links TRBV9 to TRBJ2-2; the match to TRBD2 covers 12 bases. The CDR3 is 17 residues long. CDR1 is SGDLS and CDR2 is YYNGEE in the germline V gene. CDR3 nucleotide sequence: TGTGCCAGTAGCGTAGCGGGCACTAGCGGGAGGCCCGGGGAGCTGTTTTTT. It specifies CASSVAGTSGRPGELFF.

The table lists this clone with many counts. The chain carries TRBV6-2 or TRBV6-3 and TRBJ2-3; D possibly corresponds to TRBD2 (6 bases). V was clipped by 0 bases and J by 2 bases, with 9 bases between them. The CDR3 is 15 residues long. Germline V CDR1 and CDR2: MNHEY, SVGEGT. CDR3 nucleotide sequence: TGTGCCAGCAGTTACTCGGGGGAGGCCACAGATACGCAGTATTTT. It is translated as CASSYSGEATDTQYF.

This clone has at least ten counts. The chain's CDR3 is CASSYSRLAGANEQFF. CDR3 coding DNA: TGTGCCAGCAGTTACTCGAGGCTAGCGGGAGCCAATGAGCAGTTCTTC. The chain couples TRBV6-5 to TRBJ2-1, with 10 bases fitting TRBD2. The V and J ends lost 0 bases and 6 bases, in that order; junction bases with no gene match: 5. Per germline, CDR1 MNHEY and CDR2 SVGAGI. This CDR3 contains 16 residues.

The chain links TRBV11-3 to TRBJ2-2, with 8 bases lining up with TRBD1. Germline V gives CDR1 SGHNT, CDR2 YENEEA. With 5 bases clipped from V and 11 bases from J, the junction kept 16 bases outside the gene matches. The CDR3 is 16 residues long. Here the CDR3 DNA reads TGTGCCAGCAGCCAAGATGGGGACAGGCCCACCGTTGAGCTGTTTTTT. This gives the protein CASSQDGDRPTVELFF.

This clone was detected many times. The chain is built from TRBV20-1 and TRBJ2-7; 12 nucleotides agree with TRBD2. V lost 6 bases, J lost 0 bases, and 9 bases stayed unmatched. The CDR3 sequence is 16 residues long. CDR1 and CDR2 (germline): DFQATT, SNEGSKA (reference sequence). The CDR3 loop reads CSAKLAGGLSSYEQYV. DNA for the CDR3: TGCAGTGCCAAACTAGCGGGAGGCCTATCCTCCTACGAGCAGTACGTC.

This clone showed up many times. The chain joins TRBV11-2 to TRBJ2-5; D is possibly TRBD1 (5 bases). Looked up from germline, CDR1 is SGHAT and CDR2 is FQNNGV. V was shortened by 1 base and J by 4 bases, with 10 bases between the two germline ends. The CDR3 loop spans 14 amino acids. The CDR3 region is CASSLAGFGETQYF. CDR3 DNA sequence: TGTGCCAGCAGCTTAGCAGGGTTTGGAGAGACCCAGTACTTC.

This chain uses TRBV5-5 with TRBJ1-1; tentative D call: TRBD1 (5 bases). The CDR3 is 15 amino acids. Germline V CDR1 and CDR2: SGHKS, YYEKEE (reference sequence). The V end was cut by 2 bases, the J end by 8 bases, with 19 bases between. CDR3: CASSFPRGEDAEAFF. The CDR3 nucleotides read TGTGCCAGCAGCTTTCCAAGGGGAGAGGACGCCGAAGCTTTCTTT.

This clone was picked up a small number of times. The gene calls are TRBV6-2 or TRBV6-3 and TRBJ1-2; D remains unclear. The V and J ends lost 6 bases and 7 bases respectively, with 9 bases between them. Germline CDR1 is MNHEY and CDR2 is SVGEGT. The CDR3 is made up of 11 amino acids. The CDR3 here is CASRSGSGYTF. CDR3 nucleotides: TGTGCCAGCAGATCCGGGAGTGGCTACACCTTC.

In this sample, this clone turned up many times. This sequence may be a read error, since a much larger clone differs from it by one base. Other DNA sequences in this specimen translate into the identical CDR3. In DNA form, the CDR3 reads TGTGCCAGCAGCTTAGCGTTGGAAGCCTTCTTT. It specifies CASSLALEAFF. The chain couples TRBV11-2 to TRBJ1-1; D call uncertain. This CDR3 comprises 11 residues. Germline V lookup: CDR1 SGHAT, CDR2 FQNNGV.

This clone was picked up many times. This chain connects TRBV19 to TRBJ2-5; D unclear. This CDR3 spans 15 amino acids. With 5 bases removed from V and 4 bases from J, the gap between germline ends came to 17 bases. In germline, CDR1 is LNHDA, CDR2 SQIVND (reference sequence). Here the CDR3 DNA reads TGTGCCAGTAGTCCCCGACTGGGATCCCTAGAGACCCAGTACTTC. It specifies CASSPRLGSLETQYF. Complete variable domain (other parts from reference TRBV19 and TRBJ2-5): DGGITQSPKYLFRKEGQNVTLSCEQNLNHDAMYWYRQDPGQGLRLIYYSQIVNDFQKGDIAEGYSVSREKKESFPLTVTSAQKNPTAFYLCASSPRLGSLETQYFGPGTRLLVL.

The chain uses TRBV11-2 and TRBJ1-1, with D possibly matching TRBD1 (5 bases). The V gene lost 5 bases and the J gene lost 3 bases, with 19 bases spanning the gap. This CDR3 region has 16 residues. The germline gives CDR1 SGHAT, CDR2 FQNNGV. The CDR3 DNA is TGTGCCAGCAGCCCAAGTTGCTCGGGACGACACACTGAAGCTTTCTTT. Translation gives CASSPSCSGRHTEAFF.

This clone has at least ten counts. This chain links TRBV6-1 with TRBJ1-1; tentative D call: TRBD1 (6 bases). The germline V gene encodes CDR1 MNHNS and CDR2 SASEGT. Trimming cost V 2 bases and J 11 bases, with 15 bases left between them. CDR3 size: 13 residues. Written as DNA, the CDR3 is TGTGCCAGCAGTGAATTCAGGGGATGGTATGCTTTCTTT. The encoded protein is CASSEFRGWYAFF.

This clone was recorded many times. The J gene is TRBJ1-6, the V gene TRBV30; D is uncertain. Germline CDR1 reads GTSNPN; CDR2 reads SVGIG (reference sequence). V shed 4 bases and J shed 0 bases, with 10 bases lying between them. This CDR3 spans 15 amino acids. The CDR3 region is CAWNPESSYNSPLHF. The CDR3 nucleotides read TGTGCCTGGAATCCGGAAAGCTCCTATAATTCACCCCTCCACTTT.

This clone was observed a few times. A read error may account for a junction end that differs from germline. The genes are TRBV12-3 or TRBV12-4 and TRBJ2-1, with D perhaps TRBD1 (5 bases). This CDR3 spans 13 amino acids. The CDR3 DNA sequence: TGTGCCAGCAGTTTGGGGCAGGGTAATGAGCAGCTCTTC. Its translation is CASSLGQGNEQLF.

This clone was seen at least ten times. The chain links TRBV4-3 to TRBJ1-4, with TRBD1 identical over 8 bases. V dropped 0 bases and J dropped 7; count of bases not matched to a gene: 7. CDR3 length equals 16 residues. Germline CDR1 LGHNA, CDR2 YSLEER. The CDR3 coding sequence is TGCGCCAGCAGCCAAGATGCCGGGACAGGTAGTGAAAAACTGTTTTTT. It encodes CASSQDAGTGSEKLFF.

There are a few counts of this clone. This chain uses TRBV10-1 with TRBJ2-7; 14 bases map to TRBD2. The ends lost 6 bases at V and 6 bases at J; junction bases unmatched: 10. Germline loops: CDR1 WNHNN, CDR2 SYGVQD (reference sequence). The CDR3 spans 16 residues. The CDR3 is CASRSGLAGDLCEQYV. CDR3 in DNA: TGCGCCAGCAGATCGGGACTAGCGGGAGATCTGTGCGAGCAGTACGTC.